This paragraph reports one T cell receptor (beta chain). Which antigen it targets is not known. The sample holds no much larger clone one base away, and base qualities are not on file. These data come from a study of blood T cells in healthy people across ages (dated by TCRdb to 2015 to 2017). Context from the whole study: In model experiments, template switching captured roughly one uniquely barcoded TCR beta cDNA molecule for every two T cells. Using the same blood draw, the study looked at two additional independent replicas of 1 million unique cDNA reads for two donors, one aged 18 to 30 and the other aged 80 or older. The donors were split into four age groups: young (average about 15 years), middle-aged (over 35), aged (62) and long-lived (roughly 80). Donors of different ages were randomly distributed across sequencing lanes to avoid experimental bias. Age-related changes in TCR beta repertoire diversity were measured in the study by deep sequencing normalized with unique cDNA molecular identifiers.

What the study reported, not specific to this receptor: Conclusive comparison of naive and antigen-experienced compartments was prevented by the profiling of bulk unsorted PBMCs. A strong correlation was found between observed TCR beta diversity and the percentage of naive T cells measured by flow cytometry. Observed TCR beta diversity per million T cells fell roughly linearly with age, and a significant reduction was already apparent by age roughly 40. Estimates of total diversity from one million sequenced T cells were regarded as lower bounds and underestimates. The long-lived group showed more naive CD4+ T cells, fewer expanded clones and increased TCR diversity than the aged group, suggesting age selection. Because donor CMV infection status was unknown, age-related changes in expanded clonotypes were potentially confounded.

Including cysteine and phenylalanine, the CDR3 has 14 amino acids. Left in the record is the CDR3 DNA by itself, 42 bases read in frame from the first base. The germline V gene provides CDR1 KGHSH and CDR2 LQKENI. V lost 2 bases and J lost 6 bases; the stretch between them is 11 bases long. The roughly 39 donors, aged about 6 to 90 years, were systemically healthy Caucasian individuals from Russia. Each donor gave around 9.5 milliliters of peripheral blood, collected into EDTA-treated Vacutainer tubes. Ficoll-Paque density-gradient centrifugation was used to isolate PBMCs, with at least 7 million per sample. Total RNA was extracted from PBMCs with Trizol reagent, with at least 5 micrograms obtained per sample. For every donor, flow cytometry on a PBMC aliquot measured the percentage of naive CD45RAhigh/CD27high T cells. Preparation of the library involved 5' RACE. The run used an Illumina HiSeq 2500. The second PCR ran for about 6 to 12 cycles and used a J-beta primer mix along with a sample-barcoded 5' primer. A template-switch 5' adaptor carrying 12 random nucleotides introduced a unique molecular identifier onto each TCR beta cDNA molecule. At least 2.5 million CDR3-containing paired-end reads were obtained from each sample. The Mint cDNA synthesis kit, primed by a TRBC-specific oligonucleotide, was used to synthesize first-strand cDNA from all RNA. Following uracil-DNA glycosylase treatment, all cDNA underwent a first 18-cycle PCR with the universal primers M1SS and BC2_uni_R. As for how the authors treated the data: For normalization, 1 million high-quality reads were randomly selected from each sample, with every read carrying a distinct molecular identifier. Reads sharing molecular identifiers were discarded rather than binned into consensus sequences. MiTCR, with a Q25 quality threshold and the strictest error-elimination algorithm, was used for CDR3 identification, clonotype clustering and error correction. A nonparametric unseen species model with Euler transformation was used to estimate a lower bound on total TCR beta diversity. The public reads were reanalyzed by TCRdb: fastp trimming at Q25, MiXCR alignment, in-frame beta chains only. Here each entry gathers all rows of one CDR3 protein and keeps the most common genes and DNA. TCRdb's processing, not the authors' own work, is the source of the V and J calls. This sample lists hundreds of thousands of distinct CDR3 sequences; about 24% were detected once. The ten largest account for around a fifth of the sample.

The clonotype originates from a man between 65 and 80 years old in good health. Sequencing used blood. This chain joins TRBV18 to TRBJ2-1, and the D gene may be TRBD1, 5 bases matching. The CDR3 region: CASSPSRTSNEQFF. The nucleotide sequence reads TGTGCCAGCTCACCAAGTAGGACATCCAATGAGCAGTTCTTC.